This TCR beta chain was obtained from a study of CD8 T cells in Susac syndrome. This CDR3 is built from 13 residues. V was pared by 7 bases and J by 2 bases, with 12 bases between. Germline CDR1 SGDLS, CDR2 YYNGEE. Random hexamers were used to reverse transcribe the RNA input (about 0.5 to 1 ug). The CDR3 of TCR beta was amplified by immunoSEQ multiplex PCR across 54 Vbeta and 13 Jbeta. One entry per CDR3 protein, called by TCRdb with MiXCR from the immunoSEQ multiplex PCR reads. The sample holds tens of thousands of distinct CDR3 sequences, 94% seen once. This clonotype originated in a human donor in good health. The sequencing sample was made of CD8+ T cells from PBMCs. The chain is built from TRBV9 and TRBJ1-2, with a weak D call TRBD1 (6 bases). The CDR3 DNA is TGTGCCAGCCGGACAGAAGGGAACTATGGCTACACCTTC. This encodes CASRTEGNYGYTF.